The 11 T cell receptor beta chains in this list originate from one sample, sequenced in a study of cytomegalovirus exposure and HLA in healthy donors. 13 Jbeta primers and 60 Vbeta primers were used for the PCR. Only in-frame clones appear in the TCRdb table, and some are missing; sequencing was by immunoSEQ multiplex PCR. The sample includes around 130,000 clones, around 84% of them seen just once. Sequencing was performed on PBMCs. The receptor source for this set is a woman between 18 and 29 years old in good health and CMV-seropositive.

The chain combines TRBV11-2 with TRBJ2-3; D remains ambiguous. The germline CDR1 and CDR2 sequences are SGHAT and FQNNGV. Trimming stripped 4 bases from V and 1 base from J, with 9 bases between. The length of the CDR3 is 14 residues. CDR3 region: CASSSTARTDTQYF. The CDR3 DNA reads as TGTGCCAGCAGCTCTACAGCTCGCACAGATACGCAGTATTTT. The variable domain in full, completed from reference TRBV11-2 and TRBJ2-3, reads EAGVAQSPRYKIIEKRQSVAFWCNPISGHATLYWYQQILGQGPKLLIQFQNNGVVDDSQLPKDRFSAERLKGVDSTLKIQPAKLEDSAVYLCASSSTARTDTQYFGPGTRLTVL.

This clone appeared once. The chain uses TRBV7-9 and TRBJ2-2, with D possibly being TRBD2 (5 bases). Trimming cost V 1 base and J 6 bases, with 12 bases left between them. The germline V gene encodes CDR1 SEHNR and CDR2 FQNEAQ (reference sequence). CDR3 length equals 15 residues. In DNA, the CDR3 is TGTGCCAGCAGCTTAGTGGGCGGCGGGCCCGGGGAGCTGTTTTTT. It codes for CASSLVGGGPGELFF.

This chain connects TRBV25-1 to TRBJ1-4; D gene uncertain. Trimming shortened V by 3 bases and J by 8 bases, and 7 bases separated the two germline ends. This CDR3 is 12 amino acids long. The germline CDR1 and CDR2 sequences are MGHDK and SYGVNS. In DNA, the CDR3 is TGTGCCAGCAGTGAGGTCGGGGAAAAACTGTTTTTT. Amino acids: CASSEVGEKLFF.

CDR3 loop: CASSDSGVIPETQYF. The CDR3, as DNA: TGTGCCAGCAGCGATAGCGGGGTCATCCCAGAGACCCAGTACTTC. The chain has TRBV7-8 and TRBJ2-5, with 8 bases aligning to TRBD2. The germline gives CDR1 SGHVS, CDR2 FQNEAQ. V lost 5 bases, J lost 4 bases, and 9 bases stayed unmatched. This CDR3 contains 15 residues.

CDR3 DNA: TGCGCCAGCAGCTTGGGTCCGGGCGCGGGGCAGCCCCAGCATTTT. This codes for CASSLGPGAGQPQHF. V usage is TRBV5-1 and J usage is TRBJ1-5, with D unclear. The germline V gene encodes CDR1 SGHRS and CDR2 YFSETQ. V lost 0 bases and J 7 bases, leaving 14 bases between the germline ends. There are 15 residues in the CDR3.

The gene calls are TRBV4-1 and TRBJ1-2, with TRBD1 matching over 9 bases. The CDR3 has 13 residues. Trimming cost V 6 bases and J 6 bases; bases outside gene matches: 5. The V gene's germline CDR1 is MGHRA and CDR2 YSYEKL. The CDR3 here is CASRDRGLNGYTF. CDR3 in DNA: TGCGCCAGCAGGGACAGGGGATTAAATGGCTACACCTTC.

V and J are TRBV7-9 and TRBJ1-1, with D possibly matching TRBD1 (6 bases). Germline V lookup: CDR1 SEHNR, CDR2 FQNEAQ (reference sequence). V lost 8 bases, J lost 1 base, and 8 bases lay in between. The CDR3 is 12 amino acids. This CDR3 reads CASGRGNTEAFF. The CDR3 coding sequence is TGTGCCAGCGGCAGGGGGAACACTGAAGCTTTCTTT. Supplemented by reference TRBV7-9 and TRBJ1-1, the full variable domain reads DTGVSQNPRHKITKRGQNVTFRCDPISEHNRLYWYRQTLGQGPEFLTYFQNEAQLEKSRLLSDRFSAERPKGSFSTLEIQRTEQGDSAMYLCASGRGNTEAFFGQGTRLTVV.

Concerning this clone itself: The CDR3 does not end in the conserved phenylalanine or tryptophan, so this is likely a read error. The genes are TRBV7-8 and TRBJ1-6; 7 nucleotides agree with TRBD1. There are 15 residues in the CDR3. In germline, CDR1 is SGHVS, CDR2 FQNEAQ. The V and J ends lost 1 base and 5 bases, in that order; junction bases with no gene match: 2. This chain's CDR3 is CASSLGDRDNSPLHL. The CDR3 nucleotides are TGTGCCAGCAGCTTAGGAGACAGGGATAATTCACCCCTCCACCTT.

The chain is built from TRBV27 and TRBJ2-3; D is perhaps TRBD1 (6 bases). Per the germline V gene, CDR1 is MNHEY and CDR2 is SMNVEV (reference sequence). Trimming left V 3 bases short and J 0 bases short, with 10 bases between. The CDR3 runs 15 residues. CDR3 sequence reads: CASSLSGQSTDTQYF. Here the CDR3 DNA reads TGTGCCAGCAGTTTGAGCGGACAGAGCACAGATACGCAGTATTTT.

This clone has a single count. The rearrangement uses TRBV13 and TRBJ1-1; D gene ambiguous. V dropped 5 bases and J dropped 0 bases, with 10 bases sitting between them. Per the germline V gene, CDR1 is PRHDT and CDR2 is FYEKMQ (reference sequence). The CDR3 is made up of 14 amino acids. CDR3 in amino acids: CASSPVSLNTEAFF. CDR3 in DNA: TGTGCCAGCAGCCCGGTGAGTCTGAACACTGAAGCTTTCTTT. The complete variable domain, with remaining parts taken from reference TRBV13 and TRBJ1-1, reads AAGVIQSPRHLIKEKRETATLKCYPIPRHDTVYWYQQGPGQDPQFLISFYEKMQSDKGSIPDRFSAQQFSDYHSELNMSSLELGDSALYFCASSPVSLNTEAFFGQGTRLTVV.

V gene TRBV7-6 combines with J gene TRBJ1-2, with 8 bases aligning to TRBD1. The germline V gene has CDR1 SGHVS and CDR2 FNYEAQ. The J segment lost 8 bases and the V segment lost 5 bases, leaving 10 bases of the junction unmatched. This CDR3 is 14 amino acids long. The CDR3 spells CASSPDRGGLGYTF. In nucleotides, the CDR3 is TGTGCCAGCAGCCCTGACAGGGGAGGTTTGGGCTACACCTTC.